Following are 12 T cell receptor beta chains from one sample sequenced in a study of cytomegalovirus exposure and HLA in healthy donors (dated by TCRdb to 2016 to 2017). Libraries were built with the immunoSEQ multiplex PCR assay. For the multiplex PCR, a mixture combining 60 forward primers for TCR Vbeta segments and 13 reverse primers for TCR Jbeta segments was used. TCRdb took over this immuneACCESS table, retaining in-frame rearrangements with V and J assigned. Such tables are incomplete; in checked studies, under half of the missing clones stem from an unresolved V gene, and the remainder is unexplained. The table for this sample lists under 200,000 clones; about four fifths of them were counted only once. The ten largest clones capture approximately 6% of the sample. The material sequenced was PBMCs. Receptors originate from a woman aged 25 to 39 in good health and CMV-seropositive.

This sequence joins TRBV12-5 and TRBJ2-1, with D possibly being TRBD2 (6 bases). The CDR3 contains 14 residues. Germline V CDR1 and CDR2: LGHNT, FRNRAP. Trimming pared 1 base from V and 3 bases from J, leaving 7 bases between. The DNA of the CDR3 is TGTGCTAGTGGTTTGGGGGGGGACTACAATGAGCAGTTCTTC. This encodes CASGLGGDYNEQFF.

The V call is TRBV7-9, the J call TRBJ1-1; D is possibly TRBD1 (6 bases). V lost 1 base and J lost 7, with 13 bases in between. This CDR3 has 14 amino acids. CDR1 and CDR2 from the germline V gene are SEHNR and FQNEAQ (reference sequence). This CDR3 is CASSLGTEKREAFF. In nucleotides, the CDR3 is TGTGCCAGCAGCTTAGGGACAGAGAAGCGTGAAGCTTTCTTT.

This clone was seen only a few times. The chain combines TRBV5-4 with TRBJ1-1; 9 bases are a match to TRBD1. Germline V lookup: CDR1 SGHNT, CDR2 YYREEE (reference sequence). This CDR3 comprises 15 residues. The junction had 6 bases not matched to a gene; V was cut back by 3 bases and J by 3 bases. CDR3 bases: TGTGCCAGCAGCTCCGGCGACAGGGGGTACACTGAAGCTTTCTTT. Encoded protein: CASSSGDRGYTEAFF.

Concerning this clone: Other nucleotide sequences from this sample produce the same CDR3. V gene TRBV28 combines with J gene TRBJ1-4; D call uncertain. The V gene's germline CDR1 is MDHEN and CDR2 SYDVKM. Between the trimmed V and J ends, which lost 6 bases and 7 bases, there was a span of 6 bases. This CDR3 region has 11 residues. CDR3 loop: CASRLSEKLFF. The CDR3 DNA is TGTGCCAGCAGATTGAGTGAAAAACTGTTTTTT.

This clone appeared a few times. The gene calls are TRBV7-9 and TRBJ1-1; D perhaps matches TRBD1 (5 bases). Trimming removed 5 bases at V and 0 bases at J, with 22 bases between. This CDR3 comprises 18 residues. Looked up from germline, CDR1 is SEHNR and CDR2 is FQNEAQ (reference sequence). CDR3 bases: TGTGCCAGCAGCCCCGGAGGAGGGGAGGCGGGGATGAACACTGAAGCTTTCTTT. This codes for CASSPGGGEAGMNTEAFF.

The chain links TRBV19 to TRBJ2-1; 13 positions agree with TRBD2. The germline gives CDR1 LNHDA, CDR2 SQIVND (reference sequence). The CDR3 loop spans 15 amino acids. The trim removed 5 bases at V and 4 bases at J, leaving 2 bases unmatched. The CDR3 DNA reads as TGTGCCAGTAGTTTGACTAGCGGGAGGTACAATGAGCAGTTCTTC. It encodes CASSLTSGRYNEQFF.

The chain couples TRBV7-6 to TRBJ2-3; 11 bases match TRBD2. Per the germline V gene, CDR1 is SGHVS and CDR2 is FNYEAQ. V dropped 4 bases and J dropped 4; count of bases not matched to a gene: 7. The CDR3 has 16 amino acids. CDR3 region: CASSYFSGRAADTQYF. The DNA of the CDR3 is TGTGCCAGCAGCTACTTTAGCGGGAGGGCCGCAGATACGCAGTATTTT. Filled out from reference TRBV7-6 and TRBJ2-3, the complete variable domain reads GAGVSQSPRYKVTKRGQDVALRCDPISGHVSLYWYRQALGQGPEFLTYFNYEAQQDKSGLPNDRFSAERPEGSISTLTIQRTEQRDSAMYRCASSYFSGRAADTQYFGPGTRLTVL.

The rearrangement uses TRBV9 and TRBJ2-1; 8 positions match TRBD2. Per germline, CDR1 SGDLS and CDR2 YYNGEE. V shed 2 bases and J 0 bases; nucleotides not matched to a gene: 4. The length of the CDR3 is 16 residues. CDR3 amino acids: CASSVSSGDSYNEQFF. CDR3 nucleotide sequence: TGTGCCAGCAGCGTGAGTAGCGGGGACTCCTACAATGAGCAGTTCTTC.

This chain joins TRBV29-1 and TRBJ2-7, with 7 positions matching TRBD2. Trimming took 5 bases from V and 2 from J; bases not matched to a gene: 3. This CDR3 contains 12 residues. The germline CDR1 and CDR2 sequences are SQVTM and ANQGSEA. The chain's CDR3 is CSVREGTYEQYF. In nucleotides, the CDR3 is TGCAGCGTTAGGGAGGGGACCTACGAGCAGTACTTC.

The CDR3 DNA reads as TGCGCCAGCAAGACTAATTCCGTAACAGATACGCAGTATTTT. It translates to CASKTNSVTDTQYF. The chain has TRBV10-2 and TRBJ2-3; weak D call: TRBD2 (5 bases). This CDR3 comprises 14 residues. CDR1 and CDR2 (germline): WSHSY, SAAADI. Deletions cut 7 bases from V and 3 bases from J, with 14 bases between.

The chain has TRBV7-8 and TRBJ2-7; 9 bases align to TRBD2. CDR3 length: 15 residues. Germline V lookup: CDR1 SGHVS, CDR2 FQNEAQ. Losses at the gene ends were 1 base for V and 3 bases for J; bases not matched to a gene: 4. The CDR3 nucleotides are TGTGCCAGCAGCTTAGACCAGACTAGCGGCTACGAGCAGTACTTC. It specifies CASSLDQTSGYEQYF. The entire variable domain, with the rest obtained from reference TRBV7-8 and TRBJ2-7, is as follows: GAGVSQSPRYKVAKRGQDVALRCDPISGHVSLFWYQQALGQGPEFLTYFQNEAQLDKSGLPSDRFFAERPEGSVSTLKIQRTQQEDSAVYLCASSLDQTSGYEQYFGPGTRLTVT.

CDR3: CASSLDNNQPQHF. Here the CDR3 DNA reads TGCGCCAGCAGCTTAGACAACAATCAGCCCCAGCATTTT. The chain is built from TRBV5-1 and TRBJ1-5; D ambiguous. This CDR3 is 13 amino acids long. V was cut by 2 bases and J by 3 bases, with 6 bases left in between. Germline values: CDR1 SGHRS, CDR2 YFSETQ.